Below, 29 T cell receptor beta chains from the same sample are listed, as sequenced in a study of cytomegalovirus exposure and HLA in healthy donors. Libraries were prepared by immunoSEQ multiplex PCR; TCRdb keeps only in-frame clonotypes and omits some of them. The sample carries about 190,000 clones, approximately 83% recorded once. Material: PBMCs. The source is a woman aged 18-29 years in good health and CMV-seropositive.

The gene calls are TRBV4-3 and TRBJ1-2; tentatively, D is TRBD1 (6 bases). The CDR3 has 15 amino acids. Germline CDR1 reads LGHNA; CDR2 reads YSLEER. Trimming removed 0 bases from V and 4 bases from J, with 12 bases in between. DNA of the CDR3: TGCGCCAGCAGCCAAGATTTTGGACAGCTCTATGGCTACACCTTC. This sequence encodes CASSQDFGQLYGYTF.

The chain couples TRBV7-2 to TRBJ1-2, with TRBD1 matching 10 bases. Germline V gene lookup returns CDR1 SGHTA and CDR2 FQGNSA. V was clipped by 6 bases and J by 5 bases; unmatched bases: 6. CDR3 length equals 14 residues. CDR3 bases: TGTGCCAGCAGTCCCCCGGGACAGGGGTATGGCTACACCTTC. This codes for CASSPPGQGYGYTF.

This chain uses TRBV15 with TRBJ1-4; D perhaps matches TRBD1 (5 bases). This CDR3 is built from 14 residues. Trimming took off 3 bases at V and 0 bases at J, with 5 bases between the two ends. Per the germline V gene, CDR1 is LNHNV and CDR2 is YYDKDF (reference sequence). The CDR3 DNA is TGTGCCACCAGCAGGACAGCAACTAATGAAAAACTGTTTTTT. Amino acid sequence: CATSRTATNEKLFF.

The chain uses TRBV6-5 and TRBJ1-2, with D tentatively TRBD1 (5 bases). The V end lost 1 base, the J end lost 8 bases, and 17 bases lay between the germline ends. There are 15 residues in the CDR3. Per the germline V gene, CDR1 is MNHEY and CDR2 is SVGAGI. For the CDR3, the DNA is TGTGCCAGCAGTTACTTTCAAAGGGGAATCTCGGGCTACACCTTC. Its translation is CASSYFQRGISGYTF.

V gene TRBV7-9 combines with J gene TRBJ2-3; 16 bases line up with TRBD2. The CDR3 totals 18 residues. The J segment lost 5 bases and the V segment lost 5 bases, leaving 10 bases of the junction unmatched. Germline V gene sequence: CDR1 SEHNR, CDR2 FQNEAQ (reference sequence). The CDR3 bases are TGTGCCAGCAGCCAAGCGGGACTAGCGGGGGGGCAGGGAGATACGCAGTATTTT. Its translation is CASSQAGLAGGQGDTQYF. Supplemented by reference TRBV7-9 and TRBJ2-3, the full variable domain reads DTGVSQNPRHKITKRGQNVTFRCDPISEHNRLYWYRQTLGQGPEFLTYFQNEAQLEKSRLLSDRFSAERPKGSFSTLEIQRTEQGDSAMYLCASSQAGLAGGQGDTQYFGPGTRLTVL.

In the case of this clone: A much larger clone sits a single nucleotide away, making a read error possible. The V gene is TRBV5-6, the J gene TRBJ1-3; D not certain. This CDR3 is 14 amino acids long. Between the trimmed V and J ends, which lost 0 bases and 0 bases, there was a span of 4 bases. From germline, CDR1 is SGHDT and CDR2 YYEEEE. The CDR3 loop reads CASSLGSSGNTIYF. The CDR3 DNA sequence: TGTGCCAGCAGCTTGGGGAGCTCTGGAAACACCATATATTTT.

The genes are TRBV6-6 and TRBJ1-4, with unresolved D. Trimming took off 6 bases at V and 6 bases at J, with 11 bases between the two ends. From germline, CDR1 is MNHNY and CDR2 SVGAGI (reference sequence). There are 13 residues in the CDR3. As DNA, the CDR3 is TGTGCCAGCAGCCTACTCGGGGATGAAAAACTGTTTTTT. It translates to CASSLLGDEKLFF.

This CDR3 reads CASSPGGGASGDENEQFF. The CDR3 bases are TGTGCCAGCAGCCCAGGCGGTGGTGCTAGCGGGGACGAAAATGAGCAGTTCTTC. The chain joins TRBV11-3 to TRBJ2-1; the match to TRBD2 covers 9 bases. Germline V lookup: CDR1 SGHNT, CDR2 YENEEA. The CDR3 consists of 18 residues. The V segment lost 5 bases and the J segment 7 bases; nucleotides outside the gene matches: 18.

This clone was found once. The chain is built from TRBV4-2 and TRBJ1-5; 7 bases line up with TRBD1. V shed 3 bases, J shed 11 bases, and the junction held 16 bases outside the gene matches. CDR3 length equals 16 residues. Per the germline V gene, CDR1 is LGHNA and CDR2 is YNFKEQ. The CDR3 spells CASSQDRQGPRGAQHF. The DNA for the CDR3 is TGTGCCAGCAGCCAGGATCGACAGGGCCCAAGGGGGGCCCAGCATTTT.

The gene calls are TRBV5-4 and TRBJ2-7; unclear D gene. The ends were cut back, 3 bases at V and 5 bases at J, with 18 bases in the middle. Per the germline V gene, CDR1 is SGHNT and CDR2 is YYREEE (reference sequence). The CDR3 contains 15 residues. The CDR3 DNA sequence: TGTGCCAGCAGCTGGTTGATGCAGGATCTGAACGAGCAGTACTTC. Its protein product is CASSWLMQDLNEQYF.

The rearrangement uses TRBV27 and TRBJ2-2; D perhaps matches TRBD2 (5 bases). The germline V and J ends were trimmed by 5 bases and 6 bases, with 10 bases remaining between them. Germline V CDR1 and CDR2: MNHEY, SMNVEV (reference sequence). The CDR3 spans 13 residues. The CDR3 region has the DNA TGTGCCAGCAGTCCCCTGCGGGCCGGGGAGCTGTTTTTT. Protein: CASSPLRAGELFF.

CDR3 residues: CASSQTGQVGYEQYF. The DNA for the CDR3 is TGTGCCAGCAGCCAGACTGGACAGGTCGGGTACGAGCAGTACTTC. This rearrangement joins TRBV6-5 to TRBJ2-7; TRBD1 agrees at 7 bases. V lost 6 bases and J lost 4; bases outside the gene matches: 12. The CDR3 has 15 residues. CDR1 and CDR2 (germline): MNHEY, SVGAGI.

The rearrangement joins TRBV6-5 to TRBJ1-2, with 7 bases fitting TRBD1. This CDR3 has 14 amino acids. Germline lookup yields CDR1 MNHEY and CDR2 SVGAGI. The ends lost 4 bases at V and 3 bases at J; junction bases unmatched: 5. The CDR3 spells CASSWLQGYYGYTF. CDR3 sequence (DNA): TGTGCCAGCAGTTGGCTACAGGGGTACTATGGCTACACCTTC.

The chain has TRBV2 and TRBJ1-1; a weak D match, TRBD1 (6 bases). The CDR3 extends over 15 amino acids. CDR1 and CDR2 (germline): SNHLY, FYNNEI. V was clipped by 3 bases and J by 2 bases, with 13 bases between them. DNA for the CDR3: TGTGCCAGCAGTGACCTGACAGGCACTAACACTGAAGCTTTCTTT. Its translation: CASSDLTGTNTEAFF.

The rearrangement links TRBV18 to TRBJ1-1, with D possibly TRBD1 on 5 matching bases. V was cut by 2 bases and J by 5 bases, with 15 bases left in between. Germline V gene sequence: CDR1 KGHSH, CDR2 LQKENI. The length of the CDR3 is 15 residues. This CDR3 reads CASSPVTGGNTEAFF. In DNA, the CDR3 is TGTGCCAGCTCACCAGTCACGGGGGGTAATACTGAAGCTTTCTTT.

The chain employs TRBV6-1 and TRBJ2-7; perhaps TRBD1 as D (6 bases). Germline assignment: CDR1 MNHNS and CDR2 SASEGT. The CDR3 extends over 12 amino acids. Trimming took 6 bases from V and 3 from J, leaving 9 bases between them. Here the CDR3 DNA reads TGTGCCAGCAGAGCAGGGGTCTACGAGCAGTACTTC. Translated: CASRAGVYEQYF.

This clone appeared once. This chain connects TRBV6-1 to TRBJ2-2, with D perhaps matching TRBD1 (5 bases). The V end was cut by 2 bases, the J end by 7 bases, with 14 bases between. The CDR3 is 15 amino acids. Germline loops: CDR1 MNHNS, CDR2 SASEGT. The chain's CDR3 is CASSESGMVVGELFF. The DNA for the CDR3 is TGTGCCAGCAGTGAATCAGGGATGGTGGTCGGGGAGCTGTTTTTT.

The chain joins TRBV2 to TRBJ1-1; tentative D call: TRBD1 (5 bases). CDR1 SNHLY and CDR2 FYNNEI come from the germline V gene. This CDR3 contains 12 residues. Trimming cost V 9 bases and J 6 bases, with 14 bases left between them. This chain's CDR3 is CARENQGAEAFF. The CDR3 DNA follows: TGTGCCAGAGAAAACCAAGGGGCTGAAGCTTTCTTT.

The rearrangement joins TRBV6-5 to TRBJ2-4; possibly TRBD2 for D (7 bases). CDR1 and CDR2 from the germline V gene are MNHEY and SVGAGI. The V end was cut by 5 bases, the J end by 6 bases, with 14 bases between. This CDR3 has 14 amino acids. DNA for the CDR3: TGTGCCAGCAGTCCCGGGGGGCAAGGAAACATTCAGTACTTC. As protein: CASSPGGQGNIQYF.

The CDR3 DNA is TGTGCCAGCAGTTTGCGGGGCATGCCCCCAGATACGCAGTATTTT. This sequence encodes CASSLRGMPPDTQYF. The chain employs TRBV27 and TRBJ2-3; TRBD2 is a possible D gene (6 bases). CDR1 and CDR2 from the germline V gene are MNHEY and SMNVEV (reference sequence). This CDR3 has 15 residues. Trimming took 3 bases from V and 4 from J, leaving 14 bases between them.

This chain joins TRBV6-4 and TRBJ2-3; 7 nucleotides agree with TRBD1. This CDR3 has 15 amino acids. V shed 0 bases and J 6 bases; nucleotides not matched to a gene: 6. Germline V lookup: CDR1 MRHNA, CDR2 SNTAGT. The CDR3 reads CASSDSRQGGDTQYF. CDR3 nucleotides: TGTGCCAGCAGTGACTCCCGACAGGGTGGGGATACGCAGTATTTT.

Only one count was recorded for this clone. The chain couples TRBV7-2 to TRBJ2-1; possible D gene TRBD2, 5 bases. This CDR3 has 15 residues. In germline, CDR1 is SGHTA, CDR2 FQGNSA. V shed 3 bases and J shed 5 bases, with 14 bases lying between them. The CDR3: CASSFGVRGNNEQFF. For the CDR3, the DNA is TGTGCCAGCAGCTTTGGGGTTCGGGGAAACAATGAGCAGTTCTTC.

The chain joins TRBV7-3 to TRBJ2-1; TRBD1 matches 11 bases. This CDR3 is built from 13 residues. Looked up from germline, CDR1 is SGHTA and CDR2 is FQGTGA. J lost 7 bases, V lost 8 bases, and 4 bases had no gene match. The CDR3 nucleotides read TGTGCCAGCGGACAGGGGGCTGGGAATGAGCAGTTCTTC. Its protein is CASGQGAGNEQFF.

The genes are TRBV11-2 and TRBJ2-1, with TRBD2 identical over 7 bases. In germline, CDR1 is SGHAT, CDR2 FQNNGV. CDR3 length equals 18 residues. With V trimmed by 4 bases and J by 8 bases, 20 bases remained unmatched. As DNA, the CDR3 is TGTGCCAGCAGCTATTCCGAGCCGTGGGGGGGGATGGTGGATGAGCAGTTCTTC. It specifies CASSYSEPWGGMVDEQFF.

This clone was counted once. This chain uses TRBV5-1 with TRBJ2-1; 9 bases map to TRBD2. The CDR3 extends over 16 amino acids. The V gene's germline CDR1 is SGHRS and CDR2 YFSETQ. Trimming removed 5 bases from V and 2 bases from J; junction bases left unmatched: 8. As DNA, the CDR3 is TGCGCCAGCAGGAGGTCTAGCGGGGCAGCCTACAATGAGCAGTTCTTC. Amino acids: CASRRSSGAAYNEQFF. The full variable domain, in which reference TRBV5-1 and TRBJ2-1 provide the parts outside the CDR3, is KAGVTQTPRYLIKTRGQQVTLSCSPISGHRSVSWYQQTPGQGLQFLFEYFSETQRNKGNFPGRFSGRQFSNSRSEMNVSTLELGDSALYLCASRRSSGAAYNEQFFGPGTRLTVL.

The rearrangement joins TRBV7-2 to TRBJ2-7, with 7 bases aligning to TRBD1. The V gene end was trimmed by 5 bases and the J gene end by 2 bases; junction bases not matched to a gene: 6. The CDR3 is 14 residues long. Germline V gene data show CDR1 as SGHTA and CDR2 as FQGNSA. CDR3 nucleotide sequence: TGTGCCAGCAGCCTATTACAGGGGACCTACGAGCAGTACTTC. It codes for CASSLLQGTYEQYF.

V gene TRBV5-1 combines with J gene TRBJ1-1; TRBD1 matches 7 bases. Germline lookup yields CDR1 SGHRS and CDR2 YFSETQ. This CDR3 contains 14 residues. Germline trimming cut 6 bases from V and 1 base from J; bases unmatched to any gene: 6. Here the CDR3 DNA reads TGCGCCAGCATGCCCGGGACAGCGAACACTGAAGCTTTCTTT. Its translation is CASMPGTANTEAFF.

The genes are TRBV27 and TRBJ1-1; 10 bases agree with TRBD1. The junction had 7 bases not matched to a gene; V was cut back by 4 bases and J by 8 bases. This CDR3 has 14 residues. Germline CDR1 is MNHEY and CDR2 is SMNVEV (reference sequence). The DNA of the CDR3 is TGTGCCAGCAGTTCGACGCCGGGACAGGGGGAAGCTTTCTTT. Its protein is CASSSTPGQGEAFF.

The rearrangement links TRBV29-1 to TRBJ2-5; 10 bases agree with TRBD2. Germline V gene data show CDR1 as SQVTM and CDR2 as ANQGSEA. The CDR3 contains 15 residues. J gave up 3 bases and V 5 bases, and 9 bases lay outside the gene matches. The CDR3 DNA reads TGCAGCGTTAACCCGGGGAGCGGGGGGGAAGAGACCCAGTACTTC. Translated, it gives CSVNPGSGGEETQYF.